Listed below are T cell receptor beta chains from one sample, sequenced in a study of technical replicates of blood from a handful of donors. Assay used: immunoSEQ multiplex PCR; TCRdb lists only in-frame clones, some missing. The sample lists tens of thousands of clones; roughly 93% were seen once. Specimen: PBMCs. The receptors were gathered from a human donor in good health. Some clones in this sample may be carry-over from other donors' samples. Each CDR3 is given with its conserved first and last residue. D genes are given only for firm matches. Where a row states a size, it is once, few, many or the class of an expanded clone; other rows omit it.

D gene	CDR3 length	V gene	clone size	J gene	CDR3 DNA	CDR3 protein
.	11	TRBV29-1	.	TRBJ2-5	TGCAGCGTTGACCCAGGGGAGACCCAGTACTTC	CSVDPGETQYF
.	14	TRBV7-9	.	TRBJ2-1	TGTGCCAGCAGCTTAAGTCCGGGAGTTACTGAGCAGTTCTTC	CASSLSPGVTEQFF
.	14	TRBV4-1	once	TRBJ2-7	TGCGCCAGCAGCCAATATGAATGGCGGGGCGAGCAGTACTTC	CASSQYEWRGEQYF
.	16	TRBV12-5	.	TRBJ2-7	TGTGCTAGTGCCCCCCGGGGGAACCCTAGCTCCTACGAGCAGTACTTC	CASAPRGNPSSYEQYF
TRBD2	15	TRBV29-1	.	TRBJ2-3	TGCAGCGTCAGGACTAGCGGGGGACCCACAGATACGCAGTATTTT	CSVRTSGGPTDTQYF
.	18	TRBV5-8	.	TRBJ1-2	TGTGCCAGCAGCTTGGAAGCCGGGACACGGAGGTCTAACTATGGCTACACCTTC	CASSLEAGTRRSNYGYTF
.	12	TRBV6-1	.	TRBJ1-2	TGTGCCAGCACCGTGAAGGAGGGTGGCTACACCTTC	CASTVKEGGYTF
.	13	TRBV5-6	.	TRBJ1-2	TGTGCCAGCAGCTTAGGAGGGGCCTATGGCTACACCTTC	CASSLGGAYGYTF
.	13	TRBV25-1	once	TRBJ1-1	TGTGCCAGCAGTCTTCCCAATGGAGGACGAGCTTTCTTT	CASSLPNGGRAFF
.	12	TRBV7-3	.	TRBJ2-3	TGTGCCAGCTCTAGGGGGACAGATACGCAGTATTTT	CASSRGTDTQYF
.	14	TRBV29-1	.	TRBJ1-4	TGCAGCGCGGGCCGGGGTGCAACTAATGAAAAACTGTTTTTT	CSAGRGATNEKLFF
.	11	TRBV7-9	.	TRBJ1-1	TGTGCCAGCGAAGGTGGGGGGAGAGCTTTCTTT	CASEGGGRAFF
TRBD2	18	TRBV4-2	.	TRBJ2-7	TGTGCCAGCAGCCAAGGGCCGGGACTAGCGGGGGGTAGGTACGAGCAGTACTTC	CASSQGPGLAGGRYEQYF
TRBD1	16	TRBV9	.	TRBJ1-6	TGTGCCAGCAGCCCACAGGGGGCCTCCTATAATTCACCCCTCCACTTT	CASSPQGASYNSPLHF
TRBD1	11	TRBV2	.	TRBJ2-5	TGTGCCAGCAGTGAGGGACAGCGCCTGTACTTC	CASSEGQRLYF
.	16	TRBV6-5	.	TRBJ2-6	TGTGCCAGCAGTTACTCTGGGGGCGCTGGGGCCAACGTCCTGACTTTC	CASSYSGGAGANVLTF
.	14	TRBV5-1	.	TRBJ2-7	TGCGCCAGCAGGGTTGGGCAGGGAACGCACGAGCAGTACTTC	CASRVGQGTHEQYF
.	14	TRBV12-5	once	TRBJ2-5	TGTGCTAGTGGCATAGAGCAGGTCTGGGAGACCCAGTACTTC	CASGIEQVWETQYF
TRBD1	14	TRBV6-5	.	TRBJ1-2	TGTGCCAGCAGTAAGGACAGGGGGAACTATGGCTACACCTTC	CASSKDRGNYGYTF
.	19	TRBV5-1	.	TRBJ2-6	TGCGCCAGCAGCTTGGGGATCTCATTTACAGGGCGCGGGGCCAACGTCCTGACTTTC	CASSLGISFTGRGANVLTF
TRBD1	15	TRBV2	.	TRBJ2-3	TGTGCCAGCAGTGAAGGGACAGGGGGCATAGATACGCAGTATTTT	CASSEGTGGIDTQYF
TRBD1	14	TRBV7-9	.	TRBJ2-7	TGTGCCAGCAGCTTGACAGGGGGGAGCTACGAGCAGTACTTC	CASSLTGGSYEQYF